There are many counts of the clone carrying this TCR beta chain. Its specificity is unknown. These data originate in a study of T cells after yellow fever vaccination. Findings and limits, study-wide: Sorted repertoires could include abundant contaminating clonotypes from bulk cells. Reappearance after the booster was seen for most primary-vaccination clones, at 96% CD4 and 88% CD8.

The 5'RACE template-switching step produced TCR cDNA and added a universal primer site and UMIs. Each CDR3 protein is one row after TCRdb ran MiXCR on the 5' RACE reads. The repertoire has over 150,000 distinct CDR3 sequences, 5.5% to 7.5% of them found once; the top ten carry just under 3%. V dropped 5 bases and J dropped 2 bases, with 16 bases sitting between them. The CDR3 is 15 amino acids. Looked up from germline, CDR1 is SGHVS and CDR2 is FQNEAQ. The chain employs TRBV7-8 and TRBJ2-7; D might be TRBD1 (6 bases). The receptor was derived from a man younger than 30 who received the YFV17D yellow fever vaccine. The sequencing here drew on CD4+ T cells sorted from PBMCs, taken on the day of the first yellow fever vaccination. Here the CDR3 reads CASSEKRQEPYEQYV. CDR3 coding DNA: TGTGCCAGCAGCGAAAAGCGACAGGAACCCTACGAGCAGTACGTC.